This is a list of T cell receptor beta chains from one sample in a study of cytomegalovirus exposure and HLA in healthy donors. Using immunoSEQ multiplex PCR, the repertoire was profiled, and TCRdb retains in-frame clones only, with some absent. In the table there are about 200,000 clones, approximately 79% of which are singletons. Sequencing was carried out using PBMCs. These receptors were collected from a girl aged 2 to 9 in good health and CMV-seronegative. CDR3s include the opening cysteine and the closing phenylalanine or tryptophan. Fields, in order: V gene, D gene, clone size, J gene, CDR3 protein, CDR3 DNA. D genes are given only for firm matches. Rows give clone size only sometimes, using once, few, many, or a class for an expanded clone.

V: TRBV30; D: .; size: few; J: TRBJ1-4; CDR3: CASEVGQSKKLFF; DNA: TGTGCCTCTGAGGTGGGACAATCCAAAAAACTGTTTTTT
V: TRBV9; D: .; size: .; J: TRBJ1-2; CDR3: CASSSLPSRRGYTF; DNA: TGTGCCAGCAGCTCATTACCGTCGCGTCGCGGCTACACCTTC
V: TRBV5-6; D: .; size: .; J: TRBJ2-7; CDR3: CASTKLISYEQYF; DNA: TGTGCCAGCACCAAACTCATCTCCTACGAGCAGTACTTC
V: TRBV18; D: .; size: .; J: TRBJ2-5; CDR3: CASSPATREETQYF; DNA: TGTGCCAGCTCACCAGCAACCCGGGAGGAGACCCAGTACTTC
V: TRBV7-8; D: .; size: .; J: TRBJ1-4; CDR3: CASTSDGVRANEKLFF; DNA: TGTGCCAGCACCTCGGACGGGGTGAGGGCTAATGAAAAACTGTTTTTT
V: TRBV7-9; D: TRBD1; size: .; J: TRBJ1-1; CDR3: CASRKDRGGNTEAFF; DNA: TGTGCCAGCAGAAAAGACAGGGGCGGAAACACTGAAGCTTTCTTT
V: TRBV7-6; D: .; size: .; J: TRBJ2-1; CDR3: CASSFGTTRSNEQFF; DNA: TGTGCCAGCAGCTTCGGGACAACCAGGAGCAATGAGCAGTTCTTC
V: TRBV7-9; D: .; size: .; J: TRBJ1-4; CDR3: CASSFDLQANNEKLFF; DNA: TGTGCCAGCAGCTTCGACCTACAGGCAAATAATGAAAAACTGTTTTTT
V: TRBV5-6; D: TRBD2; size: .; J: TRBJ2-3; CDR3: CASSIPRGRLTTDTQYF; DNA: TGTGCCAGCAGCATTCCCCGCGGGAGACTTACCACAGATACGCAGTATTTT
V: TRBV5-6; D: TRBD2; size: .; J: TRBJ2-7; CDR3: CASSLELAGLGYEQYF; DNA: TGTGCCAGCAGCTTGGAACTAGCGGGACTAGGGTACGAGCAGTACTTC
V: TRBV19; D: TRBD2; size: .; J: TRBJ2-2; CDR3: CASSSLSGWAGSTGELFF; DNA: TGTGCCAGTAGTAGTCTTAGCGGGTGGGCGGGCTCGACCGGGGAGCTGTTTTTT
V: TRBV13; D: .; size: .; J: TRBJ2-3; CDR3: CASSLVAPSGAADFTDTQYF; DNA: TGTGCCAGCAGCTTAGTAGCCCCCTCAGGGGCCGCCGACTTCACAGATACGCAGTATTTT
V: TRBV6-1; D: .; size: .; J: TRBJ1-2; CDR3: CASSDKGRADGYTF; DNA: TGTGCCAGCAGTGATAAGGGCAGGGCCGATGGCTACACCTTC
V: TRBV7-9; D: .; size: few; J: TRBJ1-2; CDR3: CASSLWLGPNGYTF; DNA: TGTGCCAGCAGCTTATGGTTGGGGCCCAATGGCTACACCTTC
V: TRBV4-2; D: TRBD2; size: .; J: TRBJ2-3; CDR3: CASSQFSGRGTDTQYF; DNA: TGTGCCAGCAGCCAATTTAGCGGGAGAGGGACAGATACGCAGTATTTT
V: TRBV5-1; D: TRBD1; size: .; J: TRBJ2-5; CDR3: CASSSQSGQPTETQYF; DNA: TGCGCCAGCAGCTCCCAATCGGGACAGCCGACCGAGACCCAGTACTTC
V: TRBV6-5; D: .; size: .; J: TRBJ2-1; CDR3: CASSQDTGSYNEQFF; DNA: TGTGCCAGCAGTCAGGACACTGGCTCCTACAATGAGCAGTTCTTC
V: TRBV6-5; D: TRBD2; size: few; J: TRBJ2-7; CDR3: CASSSEGGSSYEQYF; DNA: TGTGCCAGCAGTTCCGAGGGAGGGAGCTCCTACGAGCAGTACTTC
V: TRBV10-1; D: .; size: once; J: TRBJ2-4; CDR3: CASSARGAKNIQYF; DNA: TGCGCCAGCAGTGCCCGGGGGGCCAAAAACATTCAGTACTTC
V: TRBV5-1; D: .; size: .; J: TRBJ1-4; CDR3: CASSLDSTTNEKLFF; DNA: TGCGCCAGCAGCTTAGACAGTACAACTAATGAAAAACTGTTTTTT
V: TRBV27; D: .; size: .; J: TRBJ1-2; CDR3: CASSPAWGGFNGYTF; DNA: TGTGCCAGCAGTCCCGCGTGGGGGGGGTTTAATGGCTACACCTTC
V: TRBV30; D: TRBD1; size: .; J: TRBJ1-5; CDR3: CAWSVRGQGNQPQHF; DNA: TGTGCCTGGAGTGTACGCGGACAGGGTAATCAGCCCCAGCATTTT
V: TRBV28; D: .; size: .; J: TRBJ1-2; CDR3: CASSKGLYGYTF; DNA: TGTGCCAGTTCAAAAGGACTTTATGGCTACACCTTC